Below, 32 T cell receptor beta chains from the same sample are listed, as sequenced in a study of blood T cell repertoires in COVID-19. Sequenced by immunoSEQ multiplex PCR; TCRdb stores in-frame clones only, minus some. Here the sample spans tens of thousands of clones, 84% being singletons. Sequenced sample: peripheral blood. All receptors come from a man aged 55-75 years with acute or convalescent COVID-19.

This rearrangement joins TRBV3-1 (or the pseudogene TRBV3-2) to TRBJ2-7; possibly TRBD1 for D (6 bases). Trimming shortened V by 3 bases and J by 7 bases, and 22 bases separated the two germline ends. Germline lookup yields CDR1 LGHDT and CDR2 YNNKEL (reference sequence). The CDR3 has 16 residues. CDR3 protein: CASSHSQGTGTPEQYV. The CDR3 DNA follows: TGTGCCAGCAGCCACTCCCAGGGTACTGGGACACCAGAGCAGTACGTC.

V usage is TRBV7-9 and J usage is TRBJ2-5; tentatively, D is TRBD2 (6 bases). V was pared by 5 bases and J by 2 bases, with 9 bases between. Germline CDR1 SEHNR, CDR2 FQNEAQ (reference sequence). There are 13 residues in the CDR3. The CDR3 DNA is TGTGCCAGCAGCCGGGGGACTCAAGAGACCCAGTACTTC. It translates to CASSRGTQETQYF.

V is TRBV5-4 and J is TRBJ1-2, with 11 bases fitting TRBD1. The V gene end was trimmed by 4 bases and the J gene end by 4 bases; junction bases not matched to a gene: 12. This CDR3 region has 17 residues. Germline assignment: CDR1 SGHNT and CDR2 YYREEE (reference sequence). DNA of the CDR3: TGTGCCAGCAGCCCCGGGACAGGGGGAGGGATGGGCTATGGCTACACCTTC. The encoded protein is CASSPGTGGGMGYGYTF.

This rearrangement joins TRBV12-5 to TRBJ1-1, with TRBD1 identical over 8 bases. This CDR3 is 12 amino acids long. Germline CDR1 reads LGHNT; CDR2 reads FRNRAP. V lost 4 bases, J lost 10 bases, and 5 bases stayed unmatched. As DNA, the CDR3 is TGTGCTAGTGGTTCGAGACAGGGGAGAGCTTTCTTT. Protein product: CASGSRQGRAFF.

The table lists this clone with a count of one. The V call is TRBV3-1 (or the pseudogene TRBV3-2), the J call TRBJ2-5; D uncertain. The germline gives CDR1 LGHDT, CDR2 YNNKEL (reference sequence). Trimming stripped 6 bases from V and 5 bases from J, with 13 bases between. This CDR3 has 13 amino acids. CDR3 residues: CASRHAGWETQYF. CDR3 sequence (DNA): TGTGCCAGCAGACACGCAGGATGGGAGACCCAGTACTTC.

The rearrangement uses TRBV12-3 or TRBV12-4 and TRBJ1-1; tentatively, D is TRBD1 (5 bases). V was pared by 7 bases and J by 3 bases, with 12 bases between. This CDR3 spans 13 amino acids. The CDR3 DNA reads TGTGCCAGCATCCCTGACAGATACACTGAAGCTTTCTTT. Protein: CASIPDRYTEAFF.

The table lists this clone with a count of one. The rearrangement links TRBV12-3 or TRBV12-4 to TRBJ2-5; D possibly corresponds to TRBD2 (5 bases). The V end lost 3 bases, the J end lost 5 bases, and 10 bases lay between the germline ends. The CDR3 is 13 amino acids. The CDR3: CASSLQEVETQYF. The CDR3 DNA sequence: TGTGCCAGCAGTTTGCAGGAGGTGGAGACCCAGTACTTC.

This clone was counted once. This chain connects TRBV12-3 or TRBV12-4 to TRBJ1-2, with TRBD1 as a possible D gene (5 bases). Trimming took off 10 bases at V and 7 bases at J, with 13 bases between the two ends. This CDR3 spans 11 amino acids. CDR3 in amino acids: CATTDRFGYTF. Written as DNA, the CDR3 is TGTGCCACCACAGACAGATTTGGCTACACCTTC.

The genes are TRBV18 and TRBJ2-1; 9 nucleotides line up with TRBD1. The CDR3 runs 15 residues. The ends lost 2 bases at V and 7 bases at J; junction bases unmatched: 6. Per the germline V gene, CDR1 is KGHSH and CDR2 is LQKENI. DNA for the CDR3: TGTGCCAGCTCACCAGCCGGGACAGGGCAAAATGAGCAGTTCTTC. Its protein product is CASSPAGTGQNEQFF. Based on the CDR3 plus reference TRBV18 and TRBJ2-1, the full variable domain is NAGVMQNPRHLVRRRGQEARLRCSPMKGHSHVYWYRQLPEEGLKFMVYLQKENIIDESGMPKERFSAEFPKEGPSILRIQQVVRGDSAAYFCASSPAGTGQNEQFFGPGTRLTVL.

The gene calls are TRBV7-2 and TRBJ2-7; D ambiguous. Germline loops: CDR1 SGHTA, CDR2 FQGNSA. V dropped 5 bases and J dropped 0 bases, with 8 bases sitting between them. The length of the CDR3 is 13 residues. CDR3 amino acids: CASSQWSSYEQYF. The CDR3 DNA sequence: TGTGCCAGCAGCCAGTGGAGCTCCTACGAGCAGTACTTC.

The chain employs TRBV29-1 and TRBJ1-1, with TRBD1 as a possible D gene (6 bases). Germline V CDR1 and CDR2: SQVTM, ANQGSEA. V shed 2 bases and J shed 4 bases, with 14 bases lying between them. This CDR3 has 14 residues. CDR3 residues: CSVERSGGGTEAFF. The DNA of the CDR3 is TGCAGCGTTGAACGGTCGGGGGGCGGCACTGAAGCTTTCTTT.

The rearrangement links TRBV28 to TRBJ1-5, with D tentatively TRBD1 (5 bases). Germline lookup yields CDR1 MDHEN and CDR2 SYDVKM. Between the trimmed V and J ends, which lost 1 base and 5 bases, there was a span of 21 bases. The CDR3 is 18 amino acids. CDR3 in amino acids: CASSLSQGLGSNDQPQHF. As DNA, the CDR3 is TGTGCCAGCAGTTTATCTCAGGGATTGGGGTCCAACGATCAGCCCCAGCATTTT.

J is TRBJ1-2 and V is TRBV28, with D possibly being TRBD1 (6 bases). The germline V and J ends were trimmed by 6 bases and 8 bases, with 16 bases remaining between them. The CDR3 totals 13 residues. Germline values: CDR1 MDHEN, CDR2 SYDVKM. In DNA, the CDR3 is TGTGCCAGCAGCTCCAGGGGAGTGGGAGGCTACACCTTC. Protein: CASSSRGVGGYTF.

The chain has TRBV19 and TRBJ2-1; no definite D call. Germline loops: CDR1 LNHDA, CDR2 SQIVND (reference sequence). The CDR3 totals 12 residues. V was clipped by 3 bases and J by 7 bases, with 7 bases between them. The CDR3 reads CASSIAANEQFF. As DNA, the CDR3 is TGTGCCAGTAGTATCGCAGCGAATGAGCAGTTCTTC.

The J gene is TRBJ1-2, the V gene TRBV28, with 8 positions matching TRBD1. Germline trimming cut 6 bases from V and 0 bases from J; bases unmatched to any gene: 15. Germline assignment: CDR1 MDHEN and CDR2 SYDVKM. The CDR3 has 18 amino acids. CDR3 in amino acids: CASSPPLGQGGPNYGYTF. The CDR3 nucleotides read TGTGCCAGCAGCCCCCCTCTCGGACAGGGAGGACCTAACTATGGCTACACCTTC.

Only one count was recorded for this clone. This chain uses TRBV6-6 with TRBJ1-4, with 10 bases lining up with TRBD1. The trim removed 6 bases at V and 7 bases at J, leaving 5 bases unmatched. Germline V gene lookup returns CDR1 MNHNY and CDR2 SVGAGI (reference sequence). CDR3 length equals 14 residues. The chain's CDR3 is CASSRQGAGEKLFF. The DNA of the CDR3 is TGTGCCAGCAGCCGACAGGGGGCAGGTGAAAAACTGTTTTTT.

The chain is built from TRBV18 and TRBJ1-1; 7 nucleotides line up with TRBD1. V dropped 5 bases and J dropped 8; count of bases not matched to a gene: 8. CDR1 and CDR2 from the germline V gene are KGHSH and LQKENI. CDR3 length: 13 residues. CDR3: CASSSTGFGEAFF. The DNA for the CDR3 is TGTGCCAGCTCATCGACAGGGTTCGGAGAAGCTTTCTTT.

The chain recombines TRBV7-9 with TRBJ1-2, with 9 nucleotides matching TRBD1. Germline CDR1 SEHNR, CDR2 FQNEAQ (reference sequence). The CDR3 has 18 residues. With 5 bases clipped from V and 1 base from J, the junction kept 14 bases outside the gene matches. The CDR3 reads CASSQKTGTGRDNYGYTF. In nucleotides, the CDR3 is TGTGCCAGCAGCCAAAAAACCGGGACAGGGCGGGATAACTATGGCTACACCTTC.

The V and J genes are TRBV3-1 (or the pseudogene TRBV3-2) and TRBJ2-2, with TRBD1 matching over 12 bases. The junction had 7 bases not matched to a gene; V was cut back by 1 base and J by 7 bases. The CDR3 loop spans 17 amino acids. Germline CDR1 and CDR2: LGHDT and YNNKEL (reference sequence). CDR3 in amino acids: CASSQVGQGAPGGELFF. As DNA, the CDR3 is TGTGCCAGCAGCCAAGTGGGACAGGGGGCGCCGGGCGGGGAGCTGTTTTTT.

This clone has just one count. The rearrangement joins TRBV6-2 or TRBV6-3 to TRBJ1-6, with D maybe TRBD1 (6 bases). The germline gives CDR1 MNHEY, CDR2 SVGEGT. Trimming cost V 5 bases and J 8 bases, with 10 bases left between them. The CDR3 is 13 residues long. The DNA of the CDR3 is TGTGCCAGCAGTGGGCAGGGGTATTCACCCCTCCACTTT. Protein sequence: CASSGQGYSPLHF.

The chain has TRBV7-3 and TRBJ2-2; D gene ambiguous. The germline gives CDR1 SGHTA, CDR2 FQGTGA. The CDR3 runs 14 residues. Trimming cost V 2 bases and J 1 base, with 5 bases left between them. CDR3 amino acids: CASSLDKNTGELFF. The CDR3 nucleotides read TGTGCCAGCAGCTTAGACAAGAACACCGGGGAGCTGTTTTTT.

The V call is TRBV6-5, the J call TRBJ2-1; no clear D gene. The CDR3 runs 14 residues. Germline loops: CDR1 MNHEY, CDR2 SVGAGI. V dropped 2 bases and J dropped 1 base, with 6 bases sitting between them. The CDR3 sequence: CASSYGQSYNEQFF. Here the CDR3 DNA reads TGTGCCAGCAGTTACGGGCAGTCCTACAATGAGCAGTTCTTC.

The V call is TRBV29-1, the J call TRBJ2-7; unclear D gene. Trimming took 3 bases from V and 0 from J, leaving 18 bases between them. Germline assignment: CDR1 SQVTM and CDR2 ANQGSEA. This CDR3 is built from 16 residues. The DNA of the CDR3 is TGCAGCGTTGATCATGCCTTGTCAGACTTCTCCTACGAGCAGTACGTC. Translation gives CSVDHALSDFSYEQYV.

The V call is TRBV7-2, the J call TRBJ2-7, with D tentatively TRBD2 (5 bases). CDR1 is SGHTA and CDR2 is FQGNSA in the germline V gene. V was cut by 6 bases and J by 12 bases, with 21 bases left in between. CDR3 size: 13 residues. The CDR3 bases are TGTGCCAGCAGTTTCCAGACGTGGCGGGTTACGTACTTC. Its protein is CASSFQTWRVTYF. Full variable domain (remainder filled in from reference TRBV7-2 and TRBJ2-7): GAGVSQSPSNKVTEKGKDVELRCDPISGHTALYWYRQSLGQGLEFLIYFQGNSAPDKSGLPSDRFSAERTGGSVSTLTIQRTQQEDSAVYLCASSFQTWRVTYFGPGTRLTVT.

The chain combines TRBV25-1 with TRBJ1-5, with a weak D call TRBD1 (6 bases). This CDR3 comprises 12 residues. From germline, CDR1 is MGHDK and CDR2 SYGVNS. V was clipped by 1 base and J by 13 bases, with 11 bases between them. CDR3 bases: TGTGCCAGCAGTGAATTCCCGGGACAACAGCATTTT. Translation gives CASSEFPGQQHF.

The J gene is TRBJ2-3, the V gene TRBV20-1; no clear D gene. The germline V gene has CDR1 DFQATT and CDR2 SNEGSKA (reference sequence). The CDR3 has 14 amino acids. V was pared by 3 bases and J by 2 bases, with 12 bases between. The CDR3 sequence: CSASVGEPTDTQYF. In DNA form, the CDR3 reads TGCAGTGCTAGTGTGGGCGAACCCACAGATACGCAGTATTTT.

V usage is TRBV7-8 and J usage is TRBJ1-1; 7 nucleotides line up with TRBD1. CDR1 and CDR2 from the germline V gene are SGHVS and FQNEAQ. The CDR3 sequence is 18 residues long. V gave up 1 base and J gave up 0 bases; unmatched junction bases: 11. Written as DNA, the CDR3 is TGTGCCAGCAGCTTAGAACAGGGGATTTGGTTGTTGAACACTGAAGCTTTCTTT. Amino acid sequence: CASSLEQGIWLLNTEAFF.

The V and J genes are TRBV9 and TRBJ1-2; possible D gene TRBD1, 6 bases. CDR3 size: 10 residues. V lost 3 bases, J lost 11 bases, and 8 bases lay in between. Germline CDR1 reads SGDLS; CDR2 reads YYNGEE. DNA of the CDR3: TGTGCCAGCAGCGGGGGACAATACACCTTC. This sequence encodes CASSGGQYTF. Full variable domain (rest looked up from reference TRBV9 and TRBJ1-2): DSGVTQTPKHLITATGQRVTLRCSPRSGDLSVYWYQQSLDQGLQFLIQYYNGEERAKGNILERFSAQQFPDLHSELNLSSLELGDSALYFCASSGGQYTFGSGTRLTVV.

The chain links TRBV11-2 to TRBJ1-6; a possible D gene is TRBD1 (5 bases). Germline V gene sequence: CDR1 SGHAT, CDR2 FQNNGV. Trimming pared 5 bases from V and 7 bases from J, leaving 18 bases between. The CDR3 covers 16 residues. In nucleotides, the CDR3 is TGTGCCAGCAGCCGATATGGGTCAGGGCCAAATTCACCCCTCCACTTT. It is translated as CASSRYGSGPNSPLHF.

This clone was found a few times. The rearrangement uses TRBV18 and TRBJ1-2; 9 bases match TRBD1. Germline V gene lookup returns CDR1 KGHSH and CDR2 LQKENI. This CDR3 region has 14 residues. The junction had 6 bases not matched to a gene; V was cut back by 6 bases and J by 4 bases. Here the CDR3 reads CASSQDRGGYGYTF. DNA for the CDR3: TGTGCCAGCTCCCAGGACAGGGGAGGCTATGGCTACACCTTC.

The chain couples TRBV6-2 or TRBV6-3 to TRBJ2-5; TRBD2 matches 12 bases. The germline gives CDR1 MNHEY, CDR2 SVGEGT. The CDR3 is 17 amino acids. V gave up 5 bases and J gave up 7 bases; unmatched junction bases: 14. For the CDR3, the DNA is TGTGCCAGCAGTCACCAAGGGGGACTAGCGGGCATTGGGACCCAGTACTTC. The encoded protein is CASSHQGGLAGIGTQYF.

V usage is TRBV5-1 and J usage is TRBJ2-2, with 9 bases lining up with TRBD1. The germline V gene has CDR1 SGHRS and CDR2 YFSETQ. This CDR3 has 17 amino acids. The V segment lost 0 bases and the J segment 3 bases; nucleotides outside the gene matches: 6. The CDR3 DNA reads TGCGCCAGCAGCTTGGAAATCGGGACAGGGTACACCGGGGAGCTGTTTTTT. Its protein is CASSLEIGTGYTGELFF.